This TCR beta chain was sequenced in a study of siplizumab effects on memory and regulatory T cells. The CDR3 has 13 amino acids. The germline gives CDR1 SGDLS, CDR2 YYNGEE. V was shortened by 4 bases and J by 5 bases, with 10 bases between the two germline ends. The assay was immunoSEQ multiplex PCR, and TCRdb's table has in-frame clones only and misses some. The profile shows nearly 95,000 clones, 94% of them singletons. Findings and limits, study-wide: No more than a minor fraction of alloreactive clones could be traced back to unstimulated subsets. Memory T cells appeared less diverse than naive cells, which seemed to contribute substantially to alloresponse. Suppressive capability of dividing Tregs from siplizumab cultures went unverified.

This clone was observed once. The antigen remains undetermined. This sequence originates from a human donor in good health. Sample: non-Treg CD4+ T cells sorted from blood. This rearrangement joins TRBV9 to TRBJ2-1; weak D call: TRBD1 (5 bases). The CDR3 protein is CASSPLGHNEQFF. The CDR3 bases are TGTGCCAGCAGCCCTCTGGGGCACAATGAGCAGTTCTTC.